The clone carrying this T cell receptor beta chain appeared a few times. This sample is drawn from a study of beta chain features in type 1 diabetes. Background on the study: Age, gender and cell yields were alike across patients and healthy donors.

J lost 4 bases, V lost 4 bases, and 6 bases had no gene match. Germline CDR1 reads ENHRY; CDR2 reads SYGVKD. The CDR3 is 14 residues long. TCRB transcripts that were expressed got sequenced, as all of the isolated RNA had been reverse transcribed. Naive, central memory and regulatory T cell samples came to a mean of around 3.5 million reads. Clones were sequenced by immunoSEQ multiplex PCR, and TCRdb holds only the in-frame ones, with some missing. The sample lists 330,000 or so clones; approximately 15% were seen once. The V and J genes are TRBV10-3 and TRBJ1-2, with TRBD1 matching over 7 bases. Sequencing was done on a sample of central memory CD4+ T cells from blood. This clonotype was sampled from a man between 25 and 39 years old in good health. Here the CDR3 DNA reads TGTGCCATCAGTGGGGACAGACTGGGCTATGGCTACACCTTC. It translates to CAISGDRLGYGYTF.